This T cell receptor beta chain was documented in a study of blood T cell repertoires in COVID-19. On the study more broadly: COVID-19 samples, acute and convalescent, were from the United States, Italy and Spain. T cells, B-cell-depleted T cells, or PBMCs provided the cDNA or gDNA that served as material.

CDR1 is MNHEY, CDR2 SVGEGT, per germline. This CDR3 comprises 16 residues. V gave up 4 bases and J gave up 4 bases; unmatched junction bases: 11. Per the original data handling: For nucleated cells, counts were estimated from reference gene primer amplification. TCRdb keeps only in-frame clones here, not all; method: immunoSEQ multiplex PCR. V and J calls and clone size follow that table, whereas D and trimming were derived from the DNA. The sample consists of 130,000 to 150,000 clones, roughly 82% of them appearing once. This sequence joins TRBV6-2 or TRBV6-3 and TRBJ2-5, with 8 bases aligning to TRBD2. The clonotype was recovered from a human donor in a cohort sampled during active COVID-19. Sequenced material: peripheral blood. The chain's CDR3 is CASSLPGGGYRETQYF. For the CDR3, the DNA is TGTGCCAGCAGTTTGCCGGGAGGGGGATATCGAGAGACCCAGTACTTC.